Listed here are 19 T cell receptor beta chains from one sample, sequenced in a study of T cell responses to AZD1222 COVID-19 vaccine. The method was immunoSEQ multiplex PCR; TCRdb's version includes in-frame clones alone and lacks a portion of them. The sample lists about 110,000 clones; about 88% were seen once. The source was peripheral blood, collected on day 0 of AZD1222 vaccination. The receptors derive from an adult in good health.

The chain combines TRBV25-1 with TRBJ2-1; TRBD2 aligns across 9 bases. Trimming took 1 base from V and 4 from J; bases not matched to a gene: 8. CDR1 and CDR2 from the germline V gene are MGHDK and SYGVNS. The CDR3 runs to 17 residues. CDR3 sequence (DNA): TGTGCCAGCAGTGAATCCCCTAGCGGGATGAGGTACAATGAGCAGTTCTTC. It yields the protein CASSESPSGMRYNEQFF. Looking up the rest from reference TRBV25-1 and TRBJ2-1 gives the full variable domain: EADIYQTPRYLVIGTGKKITLECSQTMGHDKMYWYQQDPGMELHLIHYSYGVNSTEKGDLSSESTVSRIRTEHFPLTLESARPSHTSQYLCASSESPSGMRYNEQFFGPGTRLTVL.

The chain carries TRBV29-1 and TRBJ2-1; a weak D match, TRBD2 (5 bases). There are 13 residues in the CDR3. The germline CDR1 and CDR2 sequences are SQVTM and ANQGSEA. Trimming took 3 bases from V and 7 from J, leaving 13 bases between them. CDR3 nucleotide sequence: TGCAGCGTTGACGCTAAGGACTGGAATGAGCAGTTCTTC. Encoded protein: CSVDAKDWNEQFF.

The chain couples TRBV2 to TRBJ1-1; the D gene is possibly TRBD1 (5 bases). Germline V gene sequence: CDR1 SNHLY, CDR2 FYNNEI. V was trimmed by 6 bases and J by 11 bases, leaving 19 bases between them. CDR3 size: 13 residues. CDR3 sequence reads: CASSDTGTGRAFF. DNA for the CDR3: TGTGCCAGCAGCGACACCGGGACCGGTAGGGCTTTCTTT. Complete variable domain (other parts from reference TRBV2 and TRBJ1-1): EPEVTQTPSHQVTQMGQEVILRCVPISNHLYFYWYRQILGQKVEFLVSFYNNEISEKSEIFDDQFSVERPDGSNFTLKIRSTKLEDSAMYFCASSDTGTGRAFFGQGTRLTVV.

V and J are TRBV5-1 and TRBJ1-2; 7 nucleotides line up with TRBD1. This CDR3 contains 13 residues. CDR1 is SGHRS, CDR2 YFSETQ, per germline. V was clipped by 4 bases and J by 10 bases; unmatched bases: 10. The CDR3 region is CASSPGQVLLYTF. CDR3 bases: TGCGCCAGCAGCCCCGGACAGGTCCTCCTCTACACCTTC.

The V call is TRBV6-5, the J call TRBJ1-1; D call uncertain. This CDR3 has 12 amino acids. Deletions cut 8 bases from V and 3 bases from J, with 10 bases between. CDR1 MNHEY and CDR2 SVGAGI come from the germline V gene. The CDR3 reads CASRVSYTEAFF. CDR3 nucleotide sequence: TGTGCCAGCCGGGTTTCTTACACTGAAGCTTTCTTT.

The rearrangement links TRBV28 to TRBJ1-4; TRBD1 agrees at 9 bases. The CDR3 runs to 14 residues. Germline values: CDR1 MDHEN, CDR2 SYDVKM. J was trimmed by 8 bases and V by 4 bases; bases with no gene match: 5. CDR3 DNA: TGTGCCAGCAGTTCCTCGACAGGGGGGGAAAAACTGTTTTTT. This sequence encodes CASSSSTGGEKLFF.

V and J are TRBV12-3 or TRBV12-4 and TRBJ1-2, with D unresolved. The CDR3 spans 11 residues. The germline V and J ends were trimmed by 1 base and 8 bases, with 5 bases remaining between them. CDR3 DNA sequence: TGTGCCAGCAGTTTAGTCGGAGGCTACACCTTC. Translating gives CASSLVGGYTF.

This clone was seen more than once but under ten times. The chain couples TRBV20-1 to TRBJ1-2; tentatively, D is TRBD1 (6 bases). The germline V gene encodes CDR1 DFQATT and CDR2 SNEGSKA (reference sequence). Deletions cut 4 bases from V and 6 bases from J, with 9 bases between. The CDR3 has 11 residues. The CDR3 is CSATWGHGYTF. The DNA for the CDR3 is TGCAGTGCTACCTGGGGGCATGGCTACACCTTC.

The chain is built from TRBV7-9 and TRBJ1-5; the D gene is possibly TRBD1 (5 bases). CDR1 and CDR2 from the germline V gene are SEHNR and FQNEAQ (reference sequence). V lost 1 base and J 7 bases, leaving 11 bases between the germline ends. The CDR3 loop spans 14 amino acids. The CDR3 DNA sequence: TGTGCCAGCAGCTTAGGGCGGAGGGGACAGCCCCAGCATTTT. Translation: CASSLGRRGQPQHF. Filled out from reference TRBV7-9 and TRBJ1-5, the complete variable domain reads DTGVSQNPRHKITKRGQNVTFRCDPISEHNRLYWYRQTLGQGPEFLTYFQNEAQLEKSRLLSDRFSAERPKGSFSTLEIQRTEQGDSAMYLCASSLGRRGQPQHFGDGTRLSIL.

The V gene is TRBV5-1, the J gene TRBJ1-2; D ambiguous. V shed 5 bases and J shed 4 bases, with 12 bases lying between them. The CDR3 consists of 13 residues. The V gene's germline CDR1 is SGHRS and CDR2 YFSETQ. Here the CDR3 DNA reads TGCGCCAGCAGACTTTCAGATATCTATGGCTACACCTTC. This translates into CASRLSDIYGYTF.

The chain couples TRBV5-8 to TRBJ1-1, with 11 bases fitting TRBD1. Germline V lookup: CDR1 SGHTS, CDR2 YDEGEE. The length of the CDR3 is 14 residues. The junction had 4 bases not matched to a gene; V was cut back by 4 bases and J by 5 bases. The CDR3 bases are TGTGCCAGCAGCGGGGACAGGGGGAGGACTGAAGCTTTCTTT. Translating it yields CASSGDRGRTEAFF.

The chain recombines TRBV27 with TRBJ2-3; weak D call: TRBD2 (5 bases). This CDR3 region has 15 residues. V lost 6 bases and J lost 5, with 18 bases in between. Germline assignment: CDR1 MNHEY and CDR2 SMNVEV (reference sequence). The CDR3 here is CASSALALKGDTQYF. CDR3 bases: TGTGCCAGCAGCGCGCTAGCTTTGAAAGGAGATACGCAGTATTTT.

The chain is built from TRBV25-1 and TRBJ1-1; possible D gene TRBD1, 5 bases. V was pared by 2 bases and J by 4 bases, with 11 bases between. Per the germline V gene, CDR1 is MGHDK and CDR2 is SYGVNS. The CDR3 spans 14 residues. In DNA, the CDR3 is TGTGCCAGCAGTGAAAATCTGGGGGGCACTGAAGCTTTCTTT. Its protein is CASSENLGGTEAFF.

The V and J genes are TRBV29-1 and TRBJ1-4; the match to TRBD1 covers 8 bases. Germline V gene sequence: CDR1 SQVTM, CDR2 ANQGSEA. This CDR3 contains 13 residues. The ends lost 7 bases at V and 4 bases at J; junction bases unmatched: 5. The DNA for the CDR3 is TGCAGCGCGACGGACAGGGTTAATGAAAAACTGTTTTTT. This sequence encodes CSATDRVNEKLFF.

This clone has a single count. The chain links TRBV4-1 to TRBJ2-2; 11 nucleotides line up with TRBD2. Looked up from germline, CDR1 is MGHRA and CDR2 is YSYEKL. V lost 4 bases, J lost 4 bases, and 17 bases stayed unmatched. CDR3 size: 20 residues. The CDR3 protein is CASSPPPGLAGVIVTGELFF. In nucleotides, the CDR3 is TGCGCCAGCAGCCCTCCCCCTGGACTAGCGGGCGTTATAGTCACCGGGGAGCTGTTTTTT.

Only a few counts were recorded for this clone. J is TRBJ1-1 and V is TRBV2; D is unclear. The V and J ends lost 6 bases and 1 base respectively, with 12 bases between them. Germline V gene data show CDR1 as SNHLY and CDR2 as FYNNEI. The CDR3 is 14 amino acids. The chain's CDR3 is CASSAIHRNTEAFF. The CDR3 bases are TGTGCCAGCAGCGCCATTCATAGGAACACTGAAGCTTTCTTT.

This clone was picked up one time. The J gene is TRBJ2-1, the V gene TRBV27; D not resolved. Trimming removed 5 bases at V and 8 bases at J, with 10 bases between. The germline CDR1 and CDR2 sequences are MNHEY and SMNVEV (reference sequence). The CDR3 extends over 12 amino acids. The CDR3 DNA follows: TGTGCCAGCAGTCACCCGACGGATGAGCAGTTCTTC. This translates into CASSHPTDEQFF.

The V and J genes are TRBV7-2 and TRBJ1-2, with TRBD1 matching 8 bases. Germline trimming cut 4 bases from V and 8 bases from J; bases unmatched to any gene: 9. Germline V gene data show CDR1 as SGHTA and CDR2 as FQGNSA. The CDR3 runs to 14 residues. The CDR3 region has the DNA TGTGCCAGCAGCTCAATCCCAGGGGGCGCCGGCTACACCTTC. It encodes CASSSIPGGAGYTF.

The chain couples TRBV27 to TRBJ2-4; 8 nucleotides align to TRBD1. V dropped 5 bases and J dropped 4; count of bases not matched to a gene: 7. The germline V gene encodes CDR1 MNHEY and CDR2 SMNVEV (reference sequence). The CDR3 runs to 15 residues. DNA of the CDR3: TGTGCCAGCAGTACCCACGGGACAGGAAAAAACATTCAGTACTTC. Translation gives CASSTHGTGKNIQYF.